The source of this TCR beta chain is a study of blood T cell repertoires in COVID-19. Germline assignment: CDR1 LGHNA and CDR2 YNFKEQ. Trimming removed 1 base at V and 10 bases at J, with 8 bases between. The CDR3 loop spans 12 amino acids. TCRdb's table, derived via immunoSEQ multiplex PCR, lists solely in-frame clones and lacks some. Of approximately 240,000 clones listed, around four fifths were seen once; the top ten hold more than 4.5%. The sequenced sample was peripheral blood. This chain links TRBV4-2 with TRBJ2-1, with D unresolved. The source of this sequence is a woman aged 55-70 years who had recovered from COVID-19. The DNA of the CDR3 is TGTGCCAGCAGCCAAGGGAGTAAGGAGCAGTTCTTC. Encoded protein: CASSQGSKEQFF.